The 12 T cell receptor beta chains below all came from one sample that was sequenced in a study of blood T cell repertoires in COVID-19. The protocol was immunoSEQ multiplex PCR, while the TCRdb copy is restricted to in-frame clones and leaves out a portion. Of around 140,000 clones in the sample, about three quarters were seen once. What was sequenced was peripheral blood. All receptors come from a woman aged 80 or over with active or convalescent COVID-19.

The chain recombines TRBV12-3 or TRBV12-4 with TRBJ1-1; D is perhaps TRBD1 (5 bases). CDR3 length: 13 amino acids. Trimming took 5 bases from V and 10 from J, leaving 17 bases between them. CDR3 residues: CASSLNSGGGAFF. For the CDR3, the DNA is TGTGCCAGCAGTCTAAATTCGGGGGGTGGAGCTTTCTTT.

In this sample, this clone turned up a few times. The chain joins TRBV6-5 to TRBJ1-5; tentatively, D is TRBD1 (5 bases). This CDR3 has 14 residues. The germline V and J ends were trimmed by 6 bases and 2 bases, with 11 bases remaining between them. CDR1 MNHEY and CDR2 SVGAGI come from the germline V gene. The DNA of the CDR3 is TGTGCCAGCAGCCCACAGGTTGGCAATCAGCCCCAGCATTTT. Its protein is CASSPQVGNQPQHF.

The chain combines TRBV5-4 with TRBJ2-5; 8 bases are a match to TRBD2. In germline, CDR1 is SGHNT, CDR2 YYREEE (reference sequence). There are 13 residues in the CDR3. V was pared by 5 bases and J by 5 bases, with 5 bases of the junction left unmatched. The CDR3 coding sequence is TGTGCCAGCAGATTGCGGGGGGAGGAGACCCAGTACTTC. Amino acids: CASRLRGEETQYF.

CDR3 nucleotides: TGTGCCAGCAGACCCGGGACAGCTGAAGAAAAACTGTTTTTT. It specifies CASRPGTAEEKLFF. The J gene is TRBJ1-4, the V gene TRBV7-2, with 7 bases lining up with TRBD1. This CDR3 has 14 amino acids. Germline loops: CDR1 SGHTA, CDR2 FQGNSA. Trimming took 6 bases from V and 8 from J; bases not matched to a gene: 9.

The chain couples TRBV27 to TRBJ1-1, with D unclear. The germline V gene encodes CDR1 MNHEY and CDR2 SMNVEV (reference sequence). This CDR3 is built from 13 residues. V dropped 8 bases and J dropped 2 bases, with 12 bases sitting between them. CDR3 nucleotide sequence: TGTGCCAGCCGTCCCCGCGGAAACACTGAAGCTTTCTTT. It yields the protein CASRPRGNTEAFF.

V gene TRBV7-2 combines with J gene TRBJ1-6; D remains ambiguous. The length of the CDR3 is 15 residues. CDR1 SGHTA and CDR2 FQGNSA come from the germline V gene. V was pared by 6 bases and J by 3 bases, with 12 bases between. CDR3 DNA: TGTGCCAGCAGGGGCCCGGCAAACTATAATTCACCCCTCCACTTT. Its translation is CASRGPANYNSPLHF.

V usage is TRBV6-1 and J usage is TRBJ1-5; possible D gene TRBD1, 6 bases. Trimming stripped 3 bases from V and 3 bases from J, with 12 bases between. The length of the CDR3 is 15 residues. The germline CDR1 and CDR2 sequences are MNHNS and SASEGT. Written as DNA, the CDR3 is TGTGCCAGCAGTGAGACACAGGGATCCAATCAGCCCCAGCATTTT. It specifies CASSETQGSNQPQHF.

The rearrangement uses TRBV3-1 (or the pseudogene TRBV3-2) and TRBJ2-1; D may be TRBD2 (7 bases). The V end lost 6 bases, the J end lost 9 bases, and 18 bases lay between the germline ends. In germline, CDR1 is LGHDT, CDR2 YNNKEL (reference sequence). The CDR3 covers 14 residues. The CDR3 coding sequence is TGTGCCAGCAGAGAGGGGGGGGGTATTGGTGAGCAGTTCTTC. Protein: CASREGGGIGEQFF.

This clone was picked up a small number of times. CDR3 protein: CASSLDGQQYNQPQHF. CDR3 in DNA: TGTGCCAGCAGCTTAGATGGACAGCAATATAATCAGCCCCAGCATTTT. This chain uses TRBV7-9 with TRBJ1-5, with a weak D call TRBD1 (6 bases). Germline V gene sequence: CDR1 SEHNR, CDR2 FQNEAQ (reference sequence). The CDR3 is 16 residues long. V was cut by 1 base and J by 4 bases, with 14 bases left in between.

The chain joins TRBV6-5 to TRBJ1-1; 8 positions agree with TRBD1. The CDR3 has 14 amino acids. Germline loops: CDR1 MNHEY, CDR2 SVGAGI. The V segment lost 10 bases and the J segment 0 bases; nucleotides outside the gene matches: 7. The CDR3, as DNA: TGTGCCACATACAGGGGGGGGATGAACACTGAAGCTTTCTTT. Amino acid sequence: CATYRGGMNTEAFF.

This clone was found a few times. The V and J genes are TRBV19 and TRBJ1-3, with TRBD1 matching 7 bases. Germline V lookup: CDR1 LNHDA, CDR2 SQIVND (reference sequence). CDR3 length: 14 residues. V was clipped by 10 bases and J by 1 base; unmatched bases: 7. Written as DNA, the CDR3 is TGTGCCACCGAGAGACAGGGATCTGGAAACACCATATATTTT. Amino acid sequence: CATERQGSGNTIYF.

The chain combines TRBV13 with TRBJ1-6, with a weak D call TRBD1 (5 bases). The germline gives CDR1 PRHDT, CDR2 FYEKMQ (reference sequence). Trimming stripped 4 bases from V and 10 bases from J, with 8 bases between. The CDR3 is 12 amino acids. The chain's CDR3 is CASSSPGSPLHF. The CDR3 DNA reads as TGTGCCAGCAGCTCTCCAGGGTCACCCCTCCACTTT.